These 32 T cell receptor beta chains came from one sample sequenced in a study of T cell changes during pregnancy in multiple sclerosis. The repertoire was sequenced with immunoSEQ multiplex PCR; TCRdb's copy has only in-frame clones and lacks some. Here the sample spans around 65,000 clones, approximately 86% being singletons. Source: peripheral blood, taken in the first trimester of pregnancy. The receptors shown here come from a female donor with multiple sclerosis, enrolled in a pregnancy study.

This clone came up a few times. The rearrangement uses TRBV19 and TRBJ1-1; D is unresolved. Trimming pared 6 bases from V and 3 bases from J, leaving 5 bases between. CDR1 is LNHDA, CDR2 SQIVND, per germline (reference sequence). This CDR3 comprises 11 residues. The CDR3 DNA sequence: TGTGCCAGTAGATCGTACACTGAAGCTTTCTTT. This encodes CASRSYTEAFF. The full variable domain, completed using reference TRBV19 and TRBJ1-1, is DGGITQSPKYLFRKEGQNVTLSCEQNLNHDAMYWYRQDPGQGLRLIYYSQIVNDFQKGDIAEGYSVSREKKESFPLTVTSAQKNPTAFYLCASRSYTEAFFGQGTRLTVV.

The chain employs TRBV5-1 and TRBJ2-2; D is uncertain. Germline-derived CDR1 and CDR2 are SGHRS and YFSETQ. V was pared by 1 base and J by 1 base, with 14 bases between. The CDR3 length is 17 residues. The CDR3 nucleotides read TGCGCCAGCAGCTTGCCCAGCGCTAGAGGGAACACCGGGGAGCTGTTTTTT. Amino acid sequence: CASSLPSARGNTGELFF.

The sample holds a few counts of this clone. The chain's CDR3 is CASSPSSGIGEQYF. DNA of the CDR3: TGTGCCAGTAGCCCCTCTAGCGGGATCGGCGAGCAGTACTTC. The chain recombines TRBV19 with TRBJ2-7; TRBD2 matches 9 bases. V lost 6 bases and J lost 6; bases outside the gene matches: 9. CDR1 LNHDA and CDR2 SQIVND come from the germline V gene (reference sequence). The CDR3 totals 14 residues.

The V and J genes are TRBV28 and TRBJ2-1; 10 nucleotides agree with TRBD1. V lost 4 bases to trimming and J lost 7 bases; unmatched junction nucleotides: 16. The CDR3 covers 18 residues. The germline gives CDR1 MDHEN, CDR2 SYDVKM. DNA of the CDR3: TGTGCCAGCAGTTCGTCCCGTTGGAGACAGGGGGCGCAAAATGAGCAGTTCTTC. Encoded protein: CASSSSRWRQGAQNEQFF.

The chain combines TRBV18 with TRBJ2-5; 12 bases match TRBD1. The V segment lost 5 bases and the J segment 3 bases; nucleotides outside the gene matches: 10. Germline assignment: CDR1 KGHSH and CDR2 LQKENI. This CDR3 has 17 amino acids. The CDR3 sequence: CASSKLSGTGGKETQYF. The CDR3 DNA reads TGTGCCAGCTCAAAGTTATCCGGGACAGGGGGCAAAGAGACCCAGTACTTC. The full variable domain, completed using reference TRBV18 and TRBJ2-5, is NAGVMQNPRHLVRRRGQEARLRCSPMKGHSHVYWYRQLPEEGLKFMVYLQKENIIDESGMPKERFSAEFPKEGPSILRIQQVVRGDSAAYFCASSKLSGTGGKETQYFGPGTRLLVL.

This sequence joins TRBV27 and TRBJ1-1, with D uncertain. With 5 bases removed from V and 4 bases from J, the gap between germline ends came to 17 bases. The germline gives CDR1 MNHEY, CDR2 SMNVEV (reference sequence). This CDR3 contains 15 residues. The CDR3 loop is CASSPRPQVGTEAFF. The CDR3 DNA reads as TGTGCCAGCAGTCCAAGACCGCAGGTGGGCACTGAAGCTTTCTTT.

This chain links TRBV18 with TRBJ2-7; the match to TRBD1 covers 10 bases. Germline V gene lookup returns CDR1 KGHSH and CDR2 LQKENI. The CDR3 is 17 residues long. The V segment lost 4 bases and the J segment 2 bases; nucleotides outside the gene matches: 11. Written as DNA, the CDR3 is TGTGCCAGCTCACAGTTTCCGGGACAGGGGAATACCTACGAGCAGTACTTC. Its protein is CASSQFPGQGNTYEQYF.

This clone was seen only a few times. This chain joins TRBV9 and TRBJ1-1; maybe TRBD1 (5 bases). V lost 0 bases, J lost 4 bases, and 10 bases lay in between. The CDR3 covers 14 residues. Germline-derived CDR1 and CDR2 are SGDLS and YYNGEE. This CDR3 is CASSVAGTGTEAFF. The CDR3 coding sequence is TGTGCCAGCAGCGTAGCTGGAACAGGCACTGAAGCTTTCTTT.

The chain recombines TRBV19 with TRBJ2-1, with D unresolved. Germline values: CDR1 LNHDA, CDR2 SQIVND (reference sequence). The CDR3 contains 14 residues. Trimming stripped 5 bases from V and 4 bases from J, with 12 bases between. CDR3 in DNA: TGTGCCAGTAGTTATCCAGGTTTATACAATGAGCAGTTCTTC. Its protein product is CASSYPGLYNEQFF.

The DNA for the CDR3 is TGTGCCAGCAGTGAAGGGGCGGGAGGGCTCAATGAGCAGTTCTTC. It specifies CASSEGAGGLNEQFF. The V gene is TRBV2, the J gene TRBJ2-1, with 9 positions matching TRBD2. Germline V gives CDR1 SNHLY, CDR2 FYNNEI. The junction had 4 bases not matched to a gene; V was cut back by 1 base and J by 6 bases. The CDR3 spans 15 residues.

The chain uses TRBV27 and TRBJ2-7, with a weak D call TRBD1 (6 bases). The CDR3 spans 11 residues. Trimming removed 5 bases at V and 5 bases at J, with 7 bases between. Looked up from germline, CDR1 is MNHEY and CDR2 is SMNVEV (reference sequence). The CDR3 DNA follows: TGTGCCAGCAGTGGGGGCCACGAGCAGTACTTC. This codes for CASSGGHEQYF.

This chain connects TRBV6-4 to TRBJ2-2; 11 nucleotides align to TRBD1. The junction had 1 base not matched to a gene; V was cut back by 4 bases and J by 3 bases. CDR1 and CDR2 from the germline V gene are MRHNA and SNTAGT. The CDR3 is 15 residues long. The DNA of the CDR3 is TGTGCCAGCAGTGGGACAGGGGGCTACACCGGGGAGCTGTTTTTT. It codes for CASSGTGGYTGELFF.

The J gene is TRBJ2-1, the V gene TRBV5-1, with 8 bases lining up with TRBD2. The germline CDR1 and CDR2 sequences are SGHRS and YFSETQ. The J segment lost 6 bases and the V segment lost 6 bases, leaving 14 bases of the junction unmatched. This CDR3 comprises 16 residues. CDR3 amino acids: CASNSPGTRIGNEQFF. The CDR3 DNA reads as TGCGCCAGCAACAGCCCTGGGACTAGGATTGGCAATGAGCAGTTCTTC. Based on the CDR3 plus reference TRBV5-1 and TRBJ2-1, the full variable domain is KAGVTQTPRYLIKTRGQQVTLSCSPISGHRSVSWYQQTPGQGLQFLFEYFSETQRNKGNFPGRFSGRQFSNSRSEMNVSTLELGDSALYLCASNSPGTRIGNEQFFGPGTRLTVL.

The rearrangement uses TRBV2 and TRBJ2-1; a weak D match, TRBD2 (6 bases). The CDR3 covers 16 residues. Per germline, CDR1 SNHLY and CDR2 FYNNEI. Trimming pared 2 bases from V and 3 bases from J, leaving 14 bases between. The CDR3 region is CASSERWGENYNEQFF. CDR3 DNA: TGTGCCAGCAGTGAAAGGTGGGGGGAAAACTACAATGAGCAGTTCTTC. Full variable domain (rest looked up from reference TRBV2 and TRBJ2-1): EPEVTQTPSHQVTQMGQEVILRCVPISNHLYFYWYRQILGQKVEFLVSFYNNEISEKSEIFDDQFSVERPDGSNFTLKIRSTKLEDSAMYFCASSERWGENYNEQFFGPGTRLTVL.

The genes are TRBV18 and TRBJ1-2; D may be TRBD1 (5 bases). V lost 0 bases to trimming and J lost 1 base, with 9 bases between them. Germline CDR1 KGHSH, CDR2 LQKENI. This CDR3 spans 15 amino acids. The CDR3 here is CASSPPGALNYGYTF. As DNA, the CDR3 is TGTGCCAGCTCACCACCAGGGGCCCTTAACTATGGCTACACCTTC.

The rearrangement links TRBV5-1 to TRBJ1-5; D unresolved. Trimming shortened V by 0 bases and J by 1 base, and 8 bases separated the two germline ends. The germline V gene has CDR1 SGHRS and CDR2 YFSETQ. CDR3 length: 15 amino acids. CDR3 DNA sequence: TGCGCCAGCAGCTTGGGCCCCGAGAGCAATCAGCCCCAGCATTTT. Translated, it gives CASSLGPESNQPQHF.

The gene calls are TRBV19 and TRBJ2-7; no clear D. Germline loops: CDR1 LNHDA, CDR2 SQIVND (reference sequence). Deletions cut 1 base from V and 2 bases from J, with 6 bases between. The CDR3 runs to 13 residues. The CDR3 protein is CASSIGEAYEQYF. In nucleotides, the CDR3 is TGTGCCAGTAGTATAGGTGAGGCCTACGAGCAGTACTTC.

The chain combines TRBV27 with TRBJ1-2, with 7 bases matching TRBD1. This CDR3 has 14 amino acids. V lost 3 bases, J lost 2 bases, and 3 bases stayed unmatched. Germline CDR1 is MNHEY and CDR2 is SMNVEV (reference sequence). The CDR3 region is CASSFGQANYGYTF. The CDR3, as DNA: TGTGCCAGCAGTTTCGGACAGGCAAACTATGGCTACACCTTC.

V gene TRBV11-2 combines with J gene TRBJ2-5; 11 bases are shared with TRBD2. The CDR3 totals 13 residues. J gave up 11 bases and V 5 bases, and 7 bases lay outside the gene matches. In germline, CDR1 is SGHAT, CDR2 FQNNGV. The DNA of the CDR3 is TGTGCCAGCAGCCATCCGGGACTAGCGGTACAGTACTTC. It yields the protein CASSHPGLAVQYF.

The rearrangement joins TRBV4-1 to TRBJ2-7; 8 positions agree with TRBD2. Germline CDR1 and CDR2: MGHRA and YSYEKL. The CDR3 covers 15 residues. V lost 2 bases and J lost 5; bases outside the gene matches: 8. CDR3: CASSQNSGSRNEQYF. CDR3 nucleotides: TGCGCCAGCAGCCAAAACAGCGGGAGTAGGAACGAGCAGTACTTC.

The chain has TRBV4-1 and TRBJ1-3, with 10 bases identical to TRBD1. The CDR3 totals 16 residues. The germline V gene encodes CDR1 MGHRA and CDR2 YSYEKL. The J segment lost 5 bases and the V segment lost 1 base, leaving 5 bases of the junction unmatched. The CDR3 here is CASSQASGQGRNTIYF. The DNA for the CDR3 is TGCGCCAGCAGCCAAGCGTCGGGACAGGGGAGAAACACCATATATTTT.

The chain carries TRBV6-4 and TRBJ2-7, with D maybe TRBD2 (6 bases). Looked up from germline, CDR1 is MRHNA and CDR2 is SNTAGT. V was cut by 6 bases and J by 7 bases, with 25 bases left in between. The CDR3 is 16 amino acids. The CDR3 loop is CASSRSSGDGLQEQYF. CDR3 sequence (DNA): TGTGCCAGCAGCCGATCCTCGGGGGACGGACTTCAGGAGCAGTACTTC.

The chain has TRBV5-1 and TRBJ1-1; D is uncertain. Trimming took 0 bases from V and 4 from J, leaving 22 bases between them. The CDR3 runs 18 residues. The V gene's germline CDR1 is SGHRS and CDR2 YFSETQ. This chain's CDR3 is CASSLALQGPHSGTEAFF. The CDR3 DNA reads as TGCGCCAGCAGCTTGGCTCTCCAAGGTCCCCATTCGGGCACTGAAGCTTTCTTT. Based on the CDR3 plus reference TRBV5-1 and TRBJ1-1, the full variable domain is KAGVTQTPRYLIKTRGQQVTLSCSPISGHRSVSWYQQTPGQGLQFLFEYFSETQRNKGNFPGRFSGRQFSNSRSEMNVSTLELGDSALYLCASSLALQGPHSGTEAFFGQGTRLTVV.

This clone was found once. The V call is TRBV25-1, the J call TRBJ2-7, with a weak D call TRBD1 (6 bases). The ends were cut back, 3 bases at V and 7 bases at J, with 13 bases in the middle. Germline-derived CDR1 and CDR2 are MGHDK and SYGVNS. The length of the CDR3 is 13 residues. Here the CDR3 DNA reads TGTGCCAGCAGTGAGGCAGGGGTGAGGGAGCAGTACTTC. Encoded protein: CASSEAGVREQYF.

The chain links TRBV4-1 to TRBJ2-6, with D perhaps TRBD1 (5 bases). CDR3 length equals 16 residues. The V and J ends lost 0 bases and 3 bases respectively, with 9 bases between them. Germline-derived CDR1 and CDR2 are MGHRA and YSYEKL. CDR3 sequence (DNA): TGCGCCAGCAGCCAAGAGTGGGGCGGTGGGGCCAACGTCCTGACTTTC. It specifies CASSQEWGGGANVLTF.

CDR3 sequence: CASSSRDRGDYGYTF. The CDR3 DNA reads as TGTGCCAGCAGTTCCCGGGACAGGGGCGACTATGGCTACACCTTC. The chain carries TRBV6-1 and TRBJ1-2, with 10 positions matching TRBD1. The CDR3 contains 15 residues. V lost 5 bases to trimming and J lost 3 bases; unmatched junction nucleotides: 6. Germline-derived CDR1 and CDR2 are MNHNS and SASEGT.

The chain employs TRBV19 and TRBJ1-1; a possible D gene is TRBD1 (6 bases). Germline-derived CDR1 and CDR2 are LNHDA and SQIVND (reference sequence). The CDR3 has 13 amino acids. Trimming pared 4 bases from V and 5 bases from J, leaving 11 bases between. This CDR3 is CASSTTGLTEAFF. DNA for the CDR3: TGTGCCAGTAGTACTACAGGGCTTACTGAAGCTTTCTTT.

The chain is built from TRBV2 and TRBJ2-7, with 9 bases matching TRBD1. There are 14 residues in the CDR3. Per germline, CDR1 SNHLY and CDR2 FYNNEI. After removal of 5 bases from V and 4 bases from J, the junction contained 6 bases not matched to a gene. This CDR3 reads CASSRPDRGYEQYF. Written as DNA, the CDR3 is TGTGCCAGCAGTCGGCCCGACAGGGGGTACGAGCAGTACTTC.

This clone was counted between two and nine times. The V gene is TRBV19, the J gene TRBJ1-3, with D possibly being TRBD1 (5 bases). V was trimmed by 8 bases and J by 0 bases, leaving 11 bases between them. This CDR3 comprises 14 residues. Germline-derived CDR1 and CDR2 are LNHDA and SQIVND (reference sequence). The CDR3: CASARGGSGNTIYF. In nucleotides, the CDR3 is TGTGCCAGTGCGCGGGGGGGCTCTGGAAACACCATATATTTT.

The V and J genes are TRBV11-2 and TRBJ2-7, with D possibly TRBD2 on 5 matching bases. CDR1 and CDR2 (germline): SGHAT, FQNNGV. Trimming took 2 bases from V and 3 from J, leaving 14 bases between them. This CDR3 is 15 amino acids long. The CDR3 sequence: CASSLHSSGLYEQYF. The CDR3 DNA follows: TGTGCCAGCAGCTTACATTCCAGCGGCCTCTACGAGCAGTACTTC. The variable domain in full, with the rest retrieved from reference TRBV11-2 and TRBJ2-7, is EAGVAQSPRYKIIEKRQSVAFWCNPISGHATLYWYQQILGQGPKLLIQFQNNGVVDDSQLPKDRFSAERLKGVDSTLKIQPAKLEDSAVYLCASSLHSSGLYEQYFGPGTRLTVT.

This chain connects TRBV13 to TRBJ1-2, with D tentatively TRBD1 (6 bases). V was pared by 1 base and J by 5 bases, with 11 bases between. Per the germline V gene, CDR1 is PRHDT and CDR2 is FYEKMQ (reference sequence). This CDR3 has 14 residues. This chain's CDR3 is CASSLAGQPYGYTF. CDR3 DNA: TGTGCCAGCAGCTTAGCCGGACAGCCTTATGGCTACACCTTC.

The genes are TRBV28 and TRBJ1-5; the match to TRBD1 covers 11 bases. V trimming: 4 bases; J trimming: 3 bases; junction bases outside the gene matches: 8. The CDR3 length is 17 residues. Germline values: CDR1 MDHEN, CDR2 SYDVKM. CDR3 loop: CASSSGQGAPYNQPQHF. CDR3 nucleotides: TGTGCCAGCAGTTCAGGACAGGGGGCACCTTACAATCAGCCCCAGCATTTT.